The present TCR beta chain was sequenced within a study of shared clonotypes between healthy human individuals (dated by TCRdb to 2020 to 2021). Broadly, across the study: The cohort included three men and two women between 18 and 49 years of age. To estimate repertoire size and how much clonotype sharing occurs between individuals, the study deeply sequenced the blood TCR repertoires of 5 or 6 healthy adults. Libraries were prepared and TCR repertoires were sequenced by different laboratories using diverse techniques, in order to increase sequencing depth and limit assay-specific biases. Leukapheresis yielded between about 0.94 and 9.5 billion PBMCs per donor.

From cysteine to phenylalanine, the CDR3 is 13 amino acids long. The DNA shown is the 39-base CDR3, in frame from base 1. CDR1 and CDR2 (GTSNPN, SVGIG) derive from the germline V gene (reference sequence). Cut back by 5 bases and 5 bases, the V and J ends lie 13 bases apart. Worth noting for this clone: The clone's antigen remains unknown. The input lacks base qualities; no much larger clone sits a single base away.

TCR CDR3 regions were amplified from genomic DNA by multiplex PCR using the deep immunoSEQ assay. Genomic DNA extracted from each cell subset was distributed evenly over all wells of several immunoSEQ 96-well plates, and each plate served as one replicate. For unsorted PBMC, about 300 ng genomic DNA, equal to roughly 32,000 T cell genomes, was loaded into each replicate PCR. Unsorted PBMC genomic DNA was sequenced across ten immunoSEQ deep assay plates. Purified libraries were measured with a Qubit 3.0 fluorometer, size-checked on a Bioanalyzer 2100, and measured again with the KAPA Library Quantification kit. Each immunoSEQ 96-well plate was sequenced on its own single-read 150-cycle Illumina NextSeq 550 flow cell. Per the original workflow: Because the immunoSEQ output held only junctional sequences and lacked quality scores, the filtering could not match the filtering applied to full-length reads. To assign V/J genes and CDR3, sequences were annotated against IMGT germline references using PyIR, a Python wrapper for IgBLAST v1.9. Reads were removed for weak V/J assignments (E-value above 1e-6), missing CDR3, stop codons, out-of-frame junctions, or ambiguous translated residues. V3J clonotypes were defined by identical inferred V gene, J gene, and CDR3 amino acid sequence. The percentage overlap between two repertoires was calculated by dividing the number of shared unique clonotypes by the size of the smaller repertoire. Repertoire richness was assessed with RTK rarefaction, the Chao1 estimator, and Recon v2.1 estimates of unobserved clonotypes. TCRdb's version of the immuneACCESS table is confined to in-frame rearrangements and falls short of the full clone set. An unresolved V gene accounts for under half of the shortfall where checked; the remainder is of unknown origin. V, J and clone size reflect that table, while D and trimming were determined from the DNA. Across this sample there are 500,000 to 650,000 clones, with around 77% seen only once. The ten largest clones capture approximately 12% of the sample.

What the research found in general, with its limitations: The genetic and exposure-history diversity represented was limited by the small number of donors. Based on pairwise subsampling, the degree of clonotype sharing among donors was expected to be affected by sequencing depth. Sampling was restricted to blood, and TCR repertoires in tissue are likely to differ from TCR repertoires in blood.

Donors were healthy HIV-negative adults with no recently reported acute infections or vaccinations. Only Caucasian adults living in Nashville, Tennessee, USA were represented among the donors. For unsorted samples, 70 million to 95 million PBMCs were counted, and genomic DNA was extracted using the QIAamp DNA Blood Mini kit. After blood collection by leukapheresis, PBMCs were isolated using Ficoll-Histopaque density gradient centrifugation and then cryopreserved in the vapor phase of liquid nitrogen. The V gene is TRBV30 and the J gene is TRBJ1-5; the best D guess is TRBD1, with 6 bases matching. Sequencing input: PBMCs. The TCR originated in a woman aged 40 to 49 in good health. Some clones in this sample may be carry-over from other donors' samples. The sequence in DNA is TGTGCCTGGGATCACAGGGAGGATCAGCCCCAGCATTTT. It encodes CAWDHREDQPQHF.